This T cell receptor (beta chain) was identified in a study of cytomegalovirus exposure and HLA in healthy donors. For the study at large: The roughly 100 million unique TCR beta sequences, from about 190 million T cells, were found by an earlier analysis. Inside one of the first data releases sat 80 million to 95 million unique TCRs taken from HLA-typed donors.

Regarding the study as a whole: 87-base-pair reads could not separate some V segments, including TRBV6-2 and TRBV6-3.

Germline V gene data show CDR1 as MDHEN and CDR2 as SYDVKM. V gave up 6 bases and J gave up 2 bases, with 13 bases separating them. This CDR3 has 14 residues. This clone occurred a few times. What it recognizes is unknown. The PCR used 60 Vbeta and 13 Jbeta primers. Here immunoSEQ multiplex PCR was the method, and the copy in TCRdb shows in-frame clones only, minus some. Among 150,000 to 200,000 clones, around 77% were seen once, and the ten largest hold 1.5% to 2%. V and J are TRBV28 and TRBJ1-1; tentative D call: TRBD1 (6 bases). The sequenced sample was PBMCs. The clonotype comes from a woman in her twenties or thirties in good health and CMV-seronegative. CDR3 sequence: CASRKTGANTEAFF. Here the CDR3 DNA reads TGTGCCAGCAGGAAGACAGGAGCTAACACTGAAGCTTTCTTT.